This TCR beta chain came from a study of blood T cell repertoires in COVID-19. Study in general: COVID-19 samples collected from the United States, Italy and Spain covered acute and convalescent phases.

CDR1 is SGHDT, CDR2 YYEEEE, per germline. This CDR3 region has 14 residues. V dropped 1 base and J dropped 0 bases, with 7 bases sitting between them. As handled by the study authors: Counts of nucleated cells, estimated from reference gene primer amplification, were obtained. Method: immunoSEQ multiplex PCR; TCRdb's copy keeps in-frame clones and lacks some. For V, J and clone size, that table is used; D and trimming come from the DNA. The sample carries roughly 80,000 clones, around 81% recorded once. This clone came up once. The rearrangement links TRBV5-6 to TRBJ1-1, with a tentative D call TRBD1 (5 bases). Sequences were obtained from peripheral blood. The sequence came from an elderly man with acute or convalescent COVID-19. This chain's CDR3 is CASSLNRLNTEAFF. The CDR3 nucleotides are TGTGCCAGCAGCTTGAACAGGTTGAACACTGAAGCTTTCTTT.